Sequencing of this T cell receptor beta chain was carried out in a study of blood T cell repertoires in COVID-19. At the level of the study: Samples came from the United States, Italy and Spain, spanning acute and convalescent COVID-19. PBMCs, B-cell-depleted T cells, or T cells provided the cDNA or gDNA that made up the material.

V was cut by 0 bases and J by 4 bases, with 12 bases left in between. Germline loops: CDR1 SGHTA, CDR2 FQGTGA. The CDR3 runs to 15 residues. As handled by the study authors: Amplification of reference gene primers provided the estimated nucleated cell counts. Clones were read by immunoSEQ multiplex PCR, and TCRdb kept only the in-frame ones, dropping some. V and J calls and clone size are given by that table; D and trimming were obtained from the DNA. This table has tens of thousands of clones, about 88% appearing once. The chain recombines TRBV7-3 with TRBJ1-1; perhaps TRBD1 as D (5 bases). The sequenced sample consisted of peripheral blood. This clonotype was sampled from a woman aged 55 to 70 with active COVID-19. CDR3 coding DNA: TGTGCCAGCAGCTTAACGGCAGGGATTGGCACTGAAGCTTTCTTT. Amino acid sequence: CASSLTAGIGTEAFF.